The clone carrying this T cell receptor (beta chain) was seen many times. Its antigen remains unknown. This entry comes from a study of early T cells in non-severe SARS-CoV-2 infection. On the study more broadly: Investigators sequenced bulk RNA drawn from unsorted whole blood, and chains remained unpaired.

General observations from the study: There was a bias toward anti-spike CD8 responses in VDJdb matching, which missed private and CD4 specificities.

The library protocol tagged individual cDNA molecules with unique molecular identifiers. Using its own MiXCR run on the 5' RACE reads, TCRdb lists one record per CDR3 protein. The data contain roughly 80,000 distinct CDR3 sequences, about 14% of them singletons. Trimming removed 1 base at V and 0 bases at J, with 8 bases between. The CDR3 contains 15 residues. CDR1 SGHAT and CDR2 FQNNGV come from the germline V gene. This chain links TRBV11-2 with TRBJ2-3, with D hard to call. Sequencing input: whole blood. This clonotype originated in an adult who was a healthcare worker with PCR-confirmed SARS-CoV-2 infection or an uninfected control (not recorded which). The CDR3 protein is CASSLGRISTDTQYF. CDR3 nucleotides: TGTGCCAGCAGCTTAGGACGGATTAGCACAGATACGCAGTATTTT.